This record concerns one T cell receptor beta chain sequence. The record originates from a study of OX40 agonist ivuxolimab in advanced cancers. Measured with immunoSEQ multiplex PCR; TCRdb has only the in-frame clones, and not every one. The sample has roughly 80,000 clones; 80% to 90% are singletons. V trimming: 7 bases; J trimming: 6 bases; junction bases outside the gene matches: 9. Germline V gene data show CDR1 as LNHDA and CDR2 as SQIVND (reference sequence). The CDR3 has 14 amino acids. The material sequenced was CD4+ or CD8+ T cells sorted from blood, taken in a trial of the OX40 agonist ivuxolimab. J is TRBJ1-1 and V is TRBV19; the match to TRBD1 covers 9 bases. This receptor was obtained from an adult with an advanced solid tumor such as melanoma, head and neck, liver or kidney cancer. The CDR3 loop is CASTKDRGFPEAFF. As DNA, the CDR3 is TGTGCCAGTACCAAGGACAGGGGATTCCCTGAAGCTTTCTTT.